This T cell receptor (beta chain) was captured in a study of beta chain features in type 1 diabetes. Study findings and constraints: Shorter TCRB CDR3s, moderately but significantly so, marked every one of the four CD4+ subsets in Type 1 diabetes patients. Within patients, naive, central memory and Treg TCRB repertoires seemed more similar than within healthy donors. These data did not resolve whether HLA type affects TCRB rearrangement.

This clone has more than one count but fewer than ten. Antigen: not known. Expressed TCRB transcripts were sequenced because the entire RNA isolate underwent reverse transcription. Generated by immunoSEQ multiplex PCR, the TCRdb table keeps only in-frame clones and is missing some. Of around 400,000 clones in the sample, roughly 13% were seen once. The sequence came from a man aged 18 to 29 in good health. Material for sequencing was naive CD4+ T cells from blood.

The CDR3 bases are TGTGCCAGCAGCCCTAGACAGGGGGCGGTCGGGGAGCTGTTTTTT. Translation: CASSPRQGAVGELFF. V and J are TRBV13 and TRBJ2-2; 10 bases are shared with TRBD1. V was clipped by 5 bases and J by 7 bases; unmatched bases: 7. Looked up from germline, CDR1 is PRHDT and CDR2 is FYEKMQ (reference sequence). This CDR3 is built from 15 residues.